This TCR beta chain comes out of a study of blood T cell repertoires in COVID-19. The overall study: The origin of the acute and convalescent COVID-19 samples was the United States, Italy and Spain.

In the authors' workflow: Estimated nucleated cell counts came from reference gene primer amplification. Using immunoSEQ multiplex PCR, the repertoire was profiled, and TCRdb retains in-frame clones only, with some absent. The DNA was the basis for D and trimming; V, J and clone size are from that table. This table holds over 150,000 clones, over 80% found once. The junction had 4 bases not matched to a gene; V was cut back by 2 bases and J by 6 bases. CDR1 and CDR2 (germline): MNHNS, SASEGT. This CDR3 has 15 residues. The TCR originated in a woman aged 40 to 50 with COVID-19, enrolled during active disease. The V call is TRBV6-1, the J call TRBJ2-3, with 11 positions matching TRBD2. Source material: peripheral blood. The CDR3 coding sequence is TGTGCCAGCAGTGAAAGTAGCGGGGGGGCGGATACGCAGTATTTT. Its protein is CASSESSGGADTQYF.